This record looks at one T cell receptor (beta chain) sequence and its context. The data were produced by immunoSEQ multiplex PCR, yet TCRdb's version contains in-frame clones alone and is incomplete. The sample lists about 51,000 clones; 80% were seen once. V was trimmed by 6 bases and J by 0 bases, leaving 14 bases between them. The CDR3 runs 15 residues. Germline loops: CDR1 MNHEY, CDR2 SVGAGI. The data are from a study of control samples from healthy donors and cancer patients. This chain links TRBV6-5 with TRBJ1-2; D call uncertain. The sequence came from a man aged 65-85 years in good health. The sequencing sample was made of blood. CDR3 nucleotides: TGTGCCAGCAGCCCGAACCTCCCAGCTAACTATGGCTACACCTTC. Translation gives CASSPNLPANYGYTF.